This T cell receptor beta chain was profiled in a study of response to subunit inactivated influenza vaccine. This clonotype occurred many times. TCRdb recomputed calls from the RT-PCR reads with MiXCR, one row per CDR3 protein. The data hold 150,000 to 200,000 distinct CDR3 sequences, with approximately 12% observed a single time. V was pared by 5 bases and J by 2 bases, with 0 bases between. CDR1 is MNHEY and CDR2 is SVGEGT in the germline V gene. The CDR3 sequence is 10 residues long. The data were also submitted as part of a second study, on T cells expressing NK-cell markers. As reported in that work: Scientists made TCR beta cDNA using 5'RACE template switching with UMIs.

This receptor was obtained from a man aged 45-65 years who received an inactivated influenza vaccine. Sequencing was performed on CD8+ T cells sorted from PBMCs, taken 11 to 12 days after vaccination. The V and J genes are TRBV6-2 or TRBV6-3 and TRBJ2-5, with D unclear. In nucleotides, the CDR3 is TGTGCCAGCAGTCAAGAGACCCAGTACTTC. Translating it yields CASSQETQYF.